This TCR beta chain came from a study of response to subunit inactivated influenza vaccine. Points from the study as a whole: There was a suggestion from the authors that each seasonal influenza vaccination recruits few new T cells.

TCRdb re-called the RT-PCR reads with MiXCR, one entry per CDR3 protein. Here the sample spans 710,000 or so distinct CDR3 sequences, around 14% being singletons. A word on this clonotype: Its antigen remains unknown.

J gave up 4 bases and V 1 base, and 13 bases lay outside the gene matches. The CDR3 is 17 amino acids. Germline V CDR1 and CDR2: SGHVS, FNYEAQ. This TCR was sampled from a man aged 50 to 59 who received an inactivated influenza vaccine. The V call is TRBV7-6, the J call TRBJ2-7; 7 bases align to TRBD1. Sequencing was performed on PBMCs from blood, taken approximately 13 days after vaccination. CDR3 loop: CASSLEPQRQGRYEQYF. CDR3 nucleotides: TGTGCCAGCAGCTTAGAGCCCCAGAGACAGGGTAGATACGAGCAGTACTTC.